Listed below are T cell receptor beta chains from one sample, sequenced in a study of vaccination and CD4 T cells after COVID-19. What these receptors recognize is not known. A single record per CDR3 protein comes from TCRdb applying MiXCR to the PCR reads. Found here are some 14,000 distinct CDR3 sequences, more than 65% of them singletons; the top ten hold about 20%. Sequencing used CD4+ T cells from blood, cultured in vitro. The receptor set was obtained from a human donor who had recovered from COVID-19. Both conserved end residues are part of each CDR3. The D gene is left open where the match is weak. Part of the rows lack a size; the others show once, few, many or a class for expanded clones.

TRBJ1-6	NA	TRBV27	TRBD1	TGTGCCAGCAGTTCTGAGGGGGCCAGTTCACCCCTCCACTTT	CASSSEGASSPLHF
TRBJ1-5	NA	TRBV15	NA	TGTGCCACCAGCTCGGGGGGGGGCCAGGGCAATCAGCCCCAGCATTTT	CATSSGGGQGNQPQHF
TRBJ1-5	NA	TRBV12-3/TRBV12-4	NA	TGTGCCAGCAGTACACAGGGATCTGGGAGGAACAATCAGCCCCAGCATTTT	CASSTQGSGRNNQPQHF
TRBJ1-5	NA	TRBV7-9	NA	TGTGCCAGCAGCCACTACGACAAGACTAATCAGCCCCAGCATTTT	CASSHYDKTNQPQHF
TRBJ2-7	few	TRBV20-1	NA	TGCAGTGCTAGCGGTAGCTCCTACGAGCAGTACTTC	CSASGSSYEQYF
TRBJ1-2	NA	TRBV5-8	TRBD1	TGTGCCAGCAGATTGGACAGGGTCTATGGCTACACCTTC	CASRLDRVYGYTF
TRBJ1-2	NA	TRBV7-9	NA	TGTGCCAGCAGCCCCGGGGGGGGCACTGTCTACACCTTC	CASSPGGGTVYTF
TRBJ1-6	NA	TRBV9	TRBD1	TGTGCCAGCAGCGACCAGGGGGGGTATAATTCACCCCTCCACTTT	CASSDQGGYNSPLHF
TRBJ2-5	few	TRBV15	NA	TGTGCCACCAGCGTGTTAGGGCCAGAGACCCAGTACTTC	CATSVLGPETQYF
TRBJ1-2	few	TRBV12-3/TRBV12-4	NA	TGTGCCAGCAGTAATTATAGGCTTCGGCAGGGATCAAACTATGGCTACACCTTC	CASSNYRLRQGSNYGYTF
TRBJ2-1	NA	TRBV6-1	TRBD2	TGTGCCAGCAGTATTAGCGGGATAGGATACAATGAGCAGTTCTTC	CASSISGIGYNEQFF
TRBJ1-1	NA	TRBV20-1	NA	TGCAGAGCTTTAGGGGGTCGGACTGAAGCTTTCTTT	CRALGGRTEAFF
TRBJ1-5	few	TRBV2	TRBD1	TGTGCCAGCGGGGCTGACAGGGCGGATCAGCCCCAGCATTTT	CASGADRADQPQHF
TRBJ1-1	NA	TRBV28	NA	TGTGCCAGCAGTTTATTCGGTGGGCCGCCGAACACTGAAGCTTTCTTT	CASSLFGGPPNTEAFF
TRBJ1-2	NA	TRBV7-9	NA	TGTGCCAGCAGCTTAGAAATAGACAGCACCCTCTATCGTGGCTACACCTTC	CASSLEIDSTLYRGYTF
TRBJ2-2	few	TRBV24-1	NA	TGTGCCACCAGTGATTTGAACTTTGGTGGCACCGGGGAGCTGTTTTTT	CATSDLNFGGTGELFF
TRBJ1-2	NA	TRBV5-1	TRBD1	TGCGCCAGCAGCTCGGACAGGGTTAATGGCTACACCTTC	CASSSDRVNGYTF
TRBJ2-1	NA	TRBV24-1	NA	TGTGCCACCAGTGATTTGTCGCGGAGCTCCTTCAATGAGCAGTTCTTC	CATSDLSRSSFNEQFF
TRBJ1-1	NA	TRBV6-1	NA	TGTGCCAGCAGCCTTTTACAGGTGAACACTGAAGCTTTCTTT	CASSLLQVNTEAFF
TRBJ2-3	NA	TRBV27	TRBD2	TGTGCCAGCACCGTTACCTGGGTAGCGGGAGGATTAGGCACAGATACGCAGTATTTT	CASTVTWVAGGLGTDTQYF
TRBJ2-3	once	TRBV6-2/TRBV6-3	NA	TGTGCCAGCAGTTACTCCCGAGGGGCCAGCAATCAGCCCCAGTATTTT	CASSYSRGASNQPQYF
TRBJ2-2	NA	TRBV6-2/TRBV6-3	TRBD1	TGTGCCAGCAGTTACTACGGGACAGGGGCTACCGGGGAGCTGTTTTTT	CASSYYGTGATGELFF
TRBJ2-5	NA	TRBV14	NA	TGTGCCAGCAGCCCTCCGGGATGGGGGGAGACCCAGTACTTC	CASSPPGWGETQYF
TRBJ2-2	NA	TRBV7-7	NA	TGTGCTAGCAGCTTAGCGCGCACGGGCTCCGGGGAGCTGTTTTTT	CASSLARTGSGELFF
TRBJ1-5	few	TRBV2	NA	TGTGCCAGCAGTGGTTTAGGGGGAGAGGGCAATCAGCCCCAGCATTTT	CASSGLGGEGNQPQHF
TRBJ1-5	NA	TRBV19	TRBD1	TGTGCCAGTACCCCGGTGGGACAGGGGGTTGGGCAGCCCCAGCATTTT	CASTPVGQGVGQPQHF
TRBJ1-4	NA	TRBV20-1	TRBD1	TGCAGTGCGATACAGGGGGCTTACGAAAAACTGTTTTTT	CSAIQGAYEKLFF
TRBJ2-5	few	TRBV2	NA	TGTGCCAGCAGGAGGGATGAAGAGACCCAGTACTTC	CASRRDEETQYF
TRBJ2-5	NA	TRBV7-7	NA	TGTGCCAGCAGCTCCCCGGTTGAGACCCAGTACTTC	CASSSPVETQYF
TRBJ2-3	NA	TRBV20-1	TRBD2	TGCAGTGCTAGGCCTACTAGCGGGAGCACAGATACGCAGTATTTT	CSARPTSGSTDTQYF
TRBJ1-5	NA	TRBV6-1	NA	TGTGCCGGCAGACAAGGTGGGGCCCTCAATCAGCCCCAGCATTTT	CAGRQGGALNQPQHF
TRBJ1-5	NA	TRBV20-1	NA	TGCAGTGCTAGAGAGGCGAATCTGAGCAATCAGCCCCAGCATTTT	CSAREANLSNQPQHF
TRBJ1-1	NA	TRBV27	NA	TGTGCCAGCAGTTTATACGGGGGTTCGAGCACTGAAGCTTTCTTT	CASSLYGGSSTEAFF
TRBJ2-2	NA	TRBV11-3	NA	TGTGCCAGCAGCTTCGACGGGGAGCTGTTTTTT	CASSFDGELFF
TRBJ2-7	NA	TRBV6-1	TRBD1	TGTGCCAGCCAGGCGACAGGGACGCACTCCTACGAGCAGTACTTC	CASQATGTHSYEQYF
TRBJ2-1	once	TRBV7-3	NA	TGTGCCAGCAGCCAAAGGCCTGACCACAATGAGCAGTTCTTC	CASSQRPDHNEQFF
TRBJ2-3	NA	TRBV28	NA	TGTGCCAGCAGACCGGGACCACCGGTTGGGGGGGATACGCAGTATTTT	CASRPGPPVGGDTQYF
TRBJ1-1	NA	TRBV29-1	TRBD1	TGCAGAGCCGGGACAGGGAGAACTGAAGCTTTCTTT	CRAGTGRTEAFF
TRBJ1-5	NA	TRBV7-2	NA	TGTGCCAGCAGCCCATTCCAGGGGCTAAAGTATCAGCCCCAGCATTTT	CASSPFQGLKYQPQHF
TRBJ2-7	NA	TRBV28	TRBD1	TGTGCCAGCAAACTACGGACAGGGGCCTTAGGCGAGCAGTACTTC	CASKLRTGALGEQYF
TRBJ1-2	NA	TRBV19	TRBD1	TGTGCCAGTAGTAAGATCGGGGGCAGGGGGCATTCTGGTGGCTACACCTTC	CASSKIGGRGHSGGYTF
TRBJ2-3	NA	TRBV20-1	NA	TGCAGTGGACCGAGTCCAGATACGCAGTATTTT	CSGPSPDTQYF
TRBJ1-2	NA	TRBV9	NA	TGTGCCAGCAGCTCCTACGGTGGCCAGTACTATGGCTACACCTTC	CASSSYGGQYYGYTF
TRBJ2-7	few	TRBV27	NA	TGTGCCAGCAGAGGACAGATCAACTACGAGCAGTACTTC	CASRGQINYEQYF
TRBJ1-2	NA	TRBV24-1	NA	TGTGCCACCAGTGATTTAAACAGGGACTATGGCTACACCTTC	CATSDLNRDYGYTF
TRBJ2-7	NA	TRBV18	NA	TGTGCCAGCTCACCACCGACCAGGGTAACCTACGAGCAGTACTTC	CASSPPTRVTYEQYF
TRBJ1-2	NA	TRBV5-1	TRBD1	TGCGCCAGCAGCCCGACCCTACAGGGGGCCTATGGCTACACCTTC	CASSPTLQGAYGYTF
TRBJ1-5	NA	TRBV6-2/TRBV6-3	TRBD1	TGTGCCAGCAGTTACGGGACAGGGGGCTTTCAGCCCCAGCATTTT	CASSYGTGGFQPQHF